This record concerns one TCR beta chain sequence. The target antigen is unknown. The CDR3 length is 16 residues. Germline CDR1 and CDR2: SGHRS and YFSETQ. V gave up 5 bases and J gave up 1 base; unmatched junction bases: 9. The data originate from a study of cytomegalovirus exposure and HLA in healthy donors. Study results and limitations: Presence/absence analyses assumed roughly uniform sequencing depth across donors, which may not hold.

This PCR relied on a set of 60 Vbeta primers and 13 Jbeta primers. The protocol was immunoSEQ multiplex PCR, while the TCRdb copy is restricted to in-frame clones and leaves out a portion. Of around 150,000 clones listed, almost 80% are singletons. The material sequenced was PBMCs. The chain employs TRBV5-1 and TRBJ2-1, with TRBD1 matching 7 bases. The source is a woman in her forties or fifties in good health and CMV-seropositive. The CDR3: CASRRTGTASYNEQFF. The CDR3 DNA is TGCGCCAGCAGAAGAACCGGGACAGCGTCCTACAATGAGCAGTTCTTC.